These 2 T cell receptor beta chains were sequenced from one sample in a study of T cells in Graves' hyperthyroidism and ophthalmopathy. Amplification of TCR beta CDR3 regions used RNA as the template. HTBI primers were employed in a first-round RT-PCR of the TCR CDR3. TCRdb re-called the multiplex PCR reads with MiXCR, one entry per CDR3 protein. The table lists 550,000 to 700,000 distinct CDR3 sequences, 35% to 55% of them singletons. Input material: peripheral blood or thyroid tissue (not recorded which). These receptors were collected from an adult woman with Graves' disease, either hyperthyroidism or ophthalmopathy (not recorded which).

The chain links TRBV7-8 to TRBJ2-5, with D hard to call. V was shortened by 2 bases and J by 1 base, with 11 bases between the two germline ends. CDR3 size: 15 residues. CDR1 and CDR2 from the germline V gene are SGHVS and FQNEAQ. CDR3 loop: CASSLLLGGQETQYF. The CDR3 nucleotides are TGTGCCAGCAGCTTATTATTAGGCGGCCAAGAGACCCAGTACTTC. Full variable domain (remainder filled in from reference TRBV7-8 and TRBJ2-5): GAGVSQSPRYKVAKRGQDVALRCDPISGHVSLFWYQQALGQGPEFLTYFQNEAQLDKSGLPSDRFFAERPEGSVSTLKIQRTQQEDSAVYLCASSLLLGGQETQYFGPGTRLLVL.

This chain uses TRBV20-1 with TRBJ1-1; D is uncertain. CDR3 length: 11 residues. V lost 3 bases, J lost 8 bases, and 10 bases lay in between. The V gene's germline CDR1 is DFQATT and CDR2 SNEGSKA (reference sequence). The CDR3, as DNA: TGCAGTGCTAGTCGGAGCGTCGAAGCTTTCTTT. Protein product: CSASRSVEAFF.